Below are 25 T cell receptor beta chains sequenced from a single sample in a study of T cells in Graves' hyperthyroidism and ophthalmopathy. RNA transcripts provided the source from which TCR beta CDR3 regions were amplified. HTBI primers were used for first-round RT-PCR of the TCR CDR3. TCRdb re-derived calls from the multiplex PCR reads in MiXCR, one entry per CDR3 protein. This sample has 500,000 to 650,000 distinct CDR3 sequences, with just under 20% found just once. The sample consisted of blood. All receptors come from a middle-aged man with Graves' ophthalmopathy.

This clonotype was counted ten times or more. The rearrangement joins TRBV9 to TRBJ2-2; D is undetermined. This CDR3 region has 13 residues. Germline V gene lookup returns CDR1 SGDLS and CDR2 YYNGEE. The ends were cut back, 4 bases at V and 6 bases at J, with 10 bases in the middle. The CDR3 DNA reads as TGTGCCAGCAGCCCCCCTAGATCCGGGGAGCTGTTTTTT. Translating gives CASSPPRSGELFF. The complete variable domain, with remaining parts taken from reference TRBV9 and TRBJ2-2, reads DSGVTQTPKHLITATGQRVTLRCSPRSGDLSVYWYQQSLDQGLQFLIQYYNGEERAKGNILERFSAQQFPDLHSELNLSSLELGDSALYFCASSPPRSGELFFGEGSRLTVL.

This clonotype was recorded a few times. The V gene is TRBV7-2, the J gene TRBJ2-6; 7 bases are a match to TRBD1. Germline V gives CDR1 SGHTA, CDR2 FQGNSA. This CDR3 is built from 15 residues. Trimming removed 4 bases from V and 3 bases from J; junction bases left unmatched: 3. The CDR3 sequence: CASSWNRGGANVLTF. DNA for the CDR3: TGTGCCAGCAGCTGGAACAGGGGTGGGGCCAACGTCCTGACTTTC.

The chain carries TRBV12-3 or TRBV12-4 and TRBJ2-2; D is unclear. This CDR3 is built from 11 residues. V gave up 6 bases and J gave up 9 bases, with 8 bases separating them. For the CDR3, the DNA is TGTGCCAGCAGCCCATTACGGGAGCTGTTTTTT. Encoded protein: CASSPLRELFF.

The CDR3 reads CASSLFGTANTEAFF. DNA for the CDR3: TGTGCCAGCAGTTTATTCGGGACAGCGAACACTGAAGCTTTCTTT. The V call is TRBV28, the J call TRBJ1-1; 7 bases fit TRBD1. Germline trimming cut 1 base from V and 1 base from J; bases unmatched to any gene: 3. Germline CDR1 is MDHEN and CDR2 is SYDVKM. The CDR3 is 15 residues long. The entire variable domain, with the rest obtained from reference TRBV28 and TRBJ1-1, is as follows: DVKVTQSSRYLVKRTGEKVFLECVQDMDHENMFWYRQDPGLGLRLIYFSYDVKMKEKGDIPEGYSVSREKKERFSLILESASTNQTSMYLCASSLFGTANTEAFFGQGTRLTVV.

This clonotype has at least ten counts. V gene TRBV5-1 combines with J gene TRBJ2-4, with TRBD1 identical over 7 bases. CDR1 is SGHRS and CDR2 is YFSETQ in the germline V gene. J lost 2 bases, V lost 0 bases, and 5 bases had no gene match. The CDR3 runs 16 residues. This chain's CDR3 is CASSLAPDRSKNIQYF. CDR3 coding DNA: TGCGCCAGCAGCTTGGCTCCGGACAGGTCCAAAAACATTCAGTACTTC.

The chain joins TRBV6-1 to TRBJ2-3; D perhaps matches TRBD1 (5 bases). The CDR3 is 18 residues long. The germline V gene has CDR1 MNHNS and CDR2 SASEGT. V lost 7 bases and J lost 0, with 23 bases in between. CDR3 DNA: TGTGCCAGCACCCCGTCGAGACAGAGACTCTCTAGCACAGATACGCAGTATTTT. Translating gives CASTPSRQRLSSTDTQYF.

Concerning this clonotype: A read error may account for a junction end that differs from germline. The rearrangement uses TRBV12-3 or TRBV12-4 and TRBJ2-3; either TRBD1 or TRBD2 may supply D (6 bases each). The CDR3 has 15 amino acids. In DNA form, the CDR3 reads TGTGCCAGCACCCACGACAAGGGGGGTACAGATACGCGGTATTTT. This codes for CASTHDKGGTDTRYF.

The V and J genes are TRBV5-1 and TRBJ2-5; D is possibly TRBD2 (6 bases). The CDR3 extends over 13 amino acids. Trimming cost V 1 base and J 5 bases, with 9 bases left between them. The V gene's germline CDR1 is SGHRS and CDR2 YFSETQ. The CDR3 region has the DNA TGCGCCAGCAGCTTGCTAGCGTCCGAGACCCAGTACTTC. Translated, it gives CASSLLASETQYF.

In its sample, this clonotype was seen many times. The V and J genes are TRBV28 and TRBJ2-5; D possibly matches TRBD1 or TRBD2 (5 bases each). The CDR3 has 15 residues. The V gene lost 6 bases and the J gene lost 5 bases, with 19 bases spanning the gap. The germline CDR1 and CDR2 sequences are MDHEN and SYDVKM. CDR3 nucleotide sequence: TGTGCCAGCAGGGCTAGGGGACCCGCCGGGGAGACCCAGTACTTC. Its translation is CASRARGPAGETQYF.

The chain has TRBV6-2 or TRBV6-3 and TRBJ1-2; D unresolved. Germline-derived CDR1 and CDR2 are MNHEY and SVGEGT. This CDR3 is 15 amino acids long. The V gene lost 6 bases and the J gene lost 4 bases, with 18 bases spanning the gap. CDR3 in DNA: TGTGCCAGCAGCCCTCTACTCTCTGGGTCCTATGGCTACACCTTC. Translated: CASSPLLSGSYGYTF.

In its sample, this clonotype was seen many times. The V gene is TRBV6-1, the J gene TRBJ1-1, with D maybe TRBD1 (5 bases). V lost 0 bases and J 10 bases, leaving 9 bases between the germline ends. This CDR3 has 12 amino acids. Germline CDR1 reads MNHNS; CDR2 reads SASEGT. The CDR3 DNA sequence: TGTGCCAGCAGTGAAGCGTGGACACGAGCTTTCTTT. This codes for CASSEAWTRAFF.

In its sample, this clonotype was seen a few times. The chain combines TRBV19 with TRBJ2-3; 11 bases align to TRBD2. CDR1 is LNHDA and CDR2 is SQIVND in the germline V gene (reference sequence). The V segment lost 5 bases and the J segment 6 bases; nucleotides outside the gene matches: 16. The CDR3 loop spans 18 amino acids. The CDR3 spells CASSGAATSGRRRDTQYF. The CDR3 bases are TGTGCCAGTAGTGGGGCGGCCACTAGCGGGAGACGGAGGGATACGCAGTATTTT.

This clonotype has a count of ten or more. This chain links TRBV28 with TRBJ2-5, with unresolved D. With 2 bases removed from V and 4 bases from J, the gap between germline ends came to 8 bases. The CDR3 is 13 residues long. Germline V gene data show CDR1 as MDHEN and CDR2 as SYDVKM. The DNA for the CDR3 is TGTGCCAGCAGTTTACCCGCTAGAGAGACCCAGTACTTC. This sequence encodes CASSLPARETQYF.

A few counts support this clonotype. V gene TRBV27 combines with J gene TRBJ1-1; 7 bases line up with TRBD1. The CDR3 length is 13 residues. Germline V lookup: CDR1 MNHEY, CDR2 SMNVEV (reference sequence). With V trimmed by 7 bases and J by 3 bases, 5 bases remained unmatched. Here the CDR3 reads CASIPQGDTEAFF. Here the CDR3 DNA reads TGTGCCAGCATTCCGCAGGGGGACACTGAAGCTTTCTTT.

This clonotype was counted ten times or more. This chain connects TRBV18 to TRBJ2-1; D gene ambiguous. The length of the CDR3 is 14 residues. Germline V gene lookup returns CDR1 KGHSH and CDR2 LQKENI. V dropped 0 bases and J dropped 8 bases, with 11 bases sitting between them. The CDR3 spells CASSPPSSLDEQFF. CDR3 in DNA: TGTGCCAGCTCACCACCGTCGAGCCTTGATGAGCAGTTCTTC.

This clonotype appeared a few times. V and J are TRBV7-9 and TRBJ1-4, with D perhaps TRBD1 (5 bases). The length of the CDR3 is 15 residues. The germline V gene has CDR1 SEHNR and CDR2 FQNEAQ (reference sequence). Trimming stripped 4 bases from V and 7 bases from J, with 16 bases between. The CDR3 sequence is CASSSAGTVAEKLFF. CDR3 coding DNA: TGTGCCAGCAGCTCCGCCGGGACTGTGGCTGAAAAACTGTTTTTT.

This clonotype was recorded at least ten times. This chain joins TRBV28 and TRBJ1-2; D remains ambiguous. The V gene lost 10 bases and the J gene lost 0 bases, with 6 bases spanning the gap. Germline V gene lookup returns CDR1 MDHEN and CDR2 SYDVKM. The CDR3 is 11 amino acids. The CDR3 DNA reads as TGTGCCACCCTTACTAACTATGGCTACACCTTC. Translated, it gives CATLTNYGYTF.

There are a few counts of this clonotype. The chain is built from TRBV19 and TRBJ1-1; TRBD1 is a possible D gene (6 bases). CDR1 LNHDA and CDR2 SQIVND come from the germline V gene (reference sequence). The CDR3 extends over 14 amino acids. V lost 7 bases and J 4 bases, leaving 16 bases between the germline ends. CDR3 bases: TGTGCCAGTATCAACACAGGGTATAGCACTGAAGCTTTCTTT. Residues: CASINTGYSTEAFF.

This clonotype was seen many times. The gene calls are TRBV11-2 and TRBJ2-7; 14 bases are shared with TRBD2. Germline-derived CDR1 and CDR2 are SGHAT and FQNNGV. The V gene end was trimmed by 5 bases and the J gene end by 9 bases; junction bases not matched to a gene: 9. This CDR3 is 15 amino acids long. Here the CDR3 reads CASSPETSGRAPQYF. DNA of the CDR3: TGTGCCAGCAGCCCCGAGACTAGCGGGAGGGCCCCGCAGTACTTC.

This clonotype was counted at least ten times. V usage is TRBV12-3 or TRBV12-4 and J usage is TRBJ2-2; D perhaps matches TRBD1 (5 bases). This CDR3 has 13 residues. V lost 4 bases to trimming and J lost 7 bases, with 10 bases between them. The DNA for the CDR3 is TGTGCCAGCAGTTCTCAGGGTATCGGGGAGCTGTTTTTT. Residues: CASSSQGIGELFF.

This clonotype was observed many times. The gene calls are TRBV12-3 or TRBV12-4 and TRBJ2-7; D is perhaps TRBD2 (5 bases). The CDR3 spans 14 residues. V was pared by 5 bases and J by 3 bases, with 14 bases between. The DNA for the CDR3 is TGTGCCAGCAGTCTCCGTCGGGGAAACTACGAGCAGTACTTC. This encodes CASSLRRGNYEQYF.

This clonotype has a count of ten or more. J is TRBJ2-5 and V is TRBV3-1; 8 positions match TRBD1. V dropped 4 bases and J dropped 5; count of bases not matched to a gene: 9. The CDR3 totals 15 residues. Germline CDR1 reads LGHDT; CDR2 reads YNNKEL (reference sequence). Here the CDR3 reads CASSPQGAPKETQYF. The CDR3 nucleotides are TGTGCCAGCAGCCCCCAGGGGGCCCCCAAGGAGACCCAGTACTTC.

The chain recombines TRBV9 with TRBJ1-5, with D perhaps matching TRBD1 (5 bases). The CDR3 extends over 14 amino acids. Germline V gives CDR1 SGDLS, CDR2 YYNGEE. Trimming took 3 bases from V and 6 from J, leaving 13 bases between them. The CDR3 DNA reads as TGTGCCAGCAGCGGGGACTCAGGGACTCAGCCCCAGCATTTT. This translates into CASSGDSGTQPQHF.

This clonotype occurred many times. The rearrangement joins TRBV5-1 to TRBJ2-1; 11 positions agree with TRBD2. Germline CDR1 and CDR2: SGHRS and YFSETQ. There are 17 residues in the CDR3. With V trimmed by 0 bases and J by 9 bases, 11 bases remained unmatched. The CDR3 sequence: CASSLGSIAGGRGEQFF. In nucleotides, the CDR3 is TGCGCCAGCAGCTTGGGATCCATAGCGGGAGGGCGAGGTGAGCAGTTCTTC.

At least ten counts were recorded for this clonotype. In DNA, the CDR3 is TGCAGTGCTAGAGCGGTAGCGGCCTACGAGCAGTACTTC. The encoded protein is CSARAVAAYEQYF. The rearrangement links TRBV20-1 to TRBJ2-7, with D possibly TRBD2 on 6 matching bases. The length of the CDR3 is 13 residues. Trimming left V 1 base short and J 2 bases short, with 9 bases between. The germline V gene encodes CDR1 DFQATT and CDR2 SNEGSKA (reference sequence).